Listed below are T cell receptor beta chains from one sample, sequenced in a study of beta chain features in type 1 diabetes. The assay was immunoSEQ multiplex PCR, and TCRdb's table has in-frame clones only and misses some. The data contain 110,000 or so clones, about 40% of them singletons. Sequencing used stem cell memory CD4+ T cells from blood. Source of these receptors: a woman in her late teens or twenties in good health. Both conserved end residues are part of each CDR3.

j_call v_call cdr3_aa
TRBJ2-7 TRBV4-2 CASSQDIYSISYEQYF
TRBJ1-4 TRBV5-1 CASSSYRAEKLFF
TRBJ2-2 TRBV5-6 CASSRGQGPGELFF
TRBJ2-7 TRBV28 CASTLGAGGLEQYF
TRBJ2-7 TRBV7-9 CASSLGGTGGAGYPYEQYF
TRBJ2-1 TRBV25-1 CASSPSGRANEQFF
TRBJ2-3 TRBV7-2 CASSRVGLAGYTDTQYF
TRBJ1-2 TRBV27 CASSLRQGVVHGYTF
TRBJ1-1 TRBV10-3 CAISDPGGMAFF
TRBJ1-3 TRBV6-5 CASRTGNSGNTIYF
TRBJ1-1 TRBV27 CASSSSGRFYTEAFF
TRBJ2-3 TRBV28 CASSLQTTDTQYF
TRBJ2-5 TRBV7-9 CASSESGIKTQYF
TRBJ2-1 TRBV28 CASNPGTGPLYNEQFF
TRBJ1-3 TRBV29-1 CSVRRVAGNTIYF
TRBJ2-1 TRBV29-1 CSVVGLAGFNEQFF
TRBJ2-5 TRBV4-3 CASSQGLAGGGSAETQYF
TRBJ1-5 TRBV4-3 CASSQETGFGQPQHF
TRBJ2-7 TRBV28 CASRDVTSGKYF
TRBJ1-5 TRBV2 CASSASQVTNQPQHF
TRBJ1-3 TRBV5-4 CASSLAGIGNTIYF
TRBJ2-1 TRBV9 CASSEQDSYSYNEQFF
TRBJ2-1 TRBV7-9 CASSLQLFVRESTNNEQFF
TRBJ2-7 TRBV6-6 CASSYSPGHLSYEQYF
TRBJ1-2 TRBV7-9 CASSLDGPGGYGYTF
TRBJ2-2 TRBV5-1 CASRLAHGVGELFF
TRBJ2-6 TRBV9 CASSAGVYGANVLTF